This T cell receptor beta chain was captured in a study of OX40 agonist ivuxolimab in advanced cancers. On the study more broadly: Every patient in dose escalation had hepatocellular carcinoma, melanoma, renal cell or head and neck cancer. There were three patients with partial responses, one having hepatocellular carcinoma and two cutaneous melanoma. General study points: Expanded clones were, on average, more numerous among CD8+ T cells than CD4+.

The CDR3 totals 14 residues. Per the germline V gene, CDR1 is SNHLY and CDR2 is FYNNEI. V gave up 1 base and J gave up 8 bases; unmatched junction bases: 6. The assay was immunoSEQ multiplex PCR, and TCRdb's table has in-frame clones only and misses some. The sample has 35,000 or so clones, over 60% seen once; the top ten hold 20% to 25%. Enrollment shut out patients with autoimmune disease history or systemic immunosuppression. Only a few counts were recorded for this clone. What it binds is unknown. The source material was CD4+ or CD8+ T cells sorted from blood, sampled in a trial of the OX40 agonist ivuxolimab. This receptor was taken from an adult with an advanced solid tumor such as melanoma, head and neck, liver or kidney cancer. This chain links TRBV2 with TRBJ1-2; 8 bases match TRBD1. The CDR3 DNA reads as TGTGCCAGCAGTGAAGGGCAGGGGGCGGAAGGCTACACCTTC. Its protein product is CASSEGQGAEGYTF.